This T cell receptor beta chain is drawn from a study of blood T cell repertoires in COVID-19. Study background: The origin of the acute and convalescent COVID-19 samples was the United States, Italy and Spain. The cDNA or gDNA used as material had been derived from T cells, B-cell-depleted T cells, or PBMCs.

The CDR3 is 15 residues long. The germline V gene encodes CDR1 SNHLY and CDR2 FYNNEI. J lost 4 bases, V lost 1 base, and 1 base had no gene match. Authors' data handling: Reference gene primer amplification gave nucleated cell count estimates. The repertoire was sequenced with immunoSEQ multiplex PCR; TCRdb's copy has only in-frame clones and lacks some. That table supplies the V and J calls and clone size; D and trimming were determined from the DNA. The sample has fewer than 300,000 clones, about 68% seen once. There are many counts of this clone. The chain employs TRBV2 and TRBJ2-7; 13 bases align to TRBD2. The source material was peripheral blood. This sequence originates from a woman of 80 years or more with acute or convalescent COVID-19. CDR3 bases: TGTGCCAGCAGTGAAGGGGGACTAGCGGGATACGAGCAGTACTTC. It translates to CASSEGGLAGYEQYF.